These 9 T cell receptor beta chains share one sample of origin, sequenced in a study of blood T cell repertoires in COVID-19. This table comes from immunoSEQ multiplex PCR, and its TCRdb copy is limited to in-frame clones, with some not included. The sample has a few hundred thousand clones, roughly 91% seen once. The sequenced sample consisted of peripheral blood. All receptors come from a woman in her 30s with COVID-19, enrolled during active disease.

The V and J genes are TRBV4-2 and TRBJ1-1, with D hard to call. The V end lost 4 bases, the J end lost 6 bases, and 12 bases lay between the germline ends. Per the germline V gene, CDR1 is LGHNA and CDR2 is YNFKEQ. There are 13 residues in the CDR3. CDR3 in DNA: TGTGCCAGCAGCCCTACGGAGACTGCTGAAGCTTTCTTT. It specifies CASSPTETAEAFF.

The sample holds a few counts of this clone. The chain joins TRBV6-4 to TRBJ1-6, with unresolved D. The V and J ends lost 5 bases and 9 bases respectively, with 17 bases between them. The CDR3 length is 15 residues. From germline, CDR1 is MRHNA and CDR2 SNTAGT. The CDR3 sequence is CASSPLGEGGSPLHF. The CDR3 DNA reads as TGTGCCAGCAGTCCCCTAGGCGAAGGTGGTTCACCCCTCCACTTT.

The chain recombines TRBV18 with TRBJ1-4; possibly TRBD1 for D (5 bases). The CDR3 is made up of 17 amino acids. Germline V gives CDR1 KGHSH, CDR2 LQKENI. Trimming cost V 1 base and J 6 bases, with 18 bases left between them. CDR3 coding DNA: TGTGCCAGCTCACCACGGGGCGGCGGGGGAAGCGATGAAAAACTGTTTTTT. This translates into CASSPRGGGGSDEKLFF.

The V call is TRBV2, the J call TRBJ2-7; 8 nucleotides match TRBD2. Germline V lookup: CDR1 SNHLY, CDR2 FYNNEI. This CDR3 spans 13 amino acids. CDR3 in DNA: TGTGCCAGCACTCGACCGGGACTAGTTTACCCATCGGTC. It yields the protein CASTRPGLVYPSV.

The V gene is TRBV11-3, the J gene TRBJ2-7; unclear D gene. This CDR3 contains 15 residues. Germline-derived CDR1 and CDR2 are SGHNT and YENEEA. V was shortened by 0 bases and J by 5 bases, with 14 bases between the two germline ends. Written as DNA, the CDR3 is TGTGCCAGCAGCTTAGATCGGATACGCGGCCACGAGCAGTACTTC. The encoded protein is CASSLDRIRGHEQYF.

The CDR3 DNA reads TGTGCCAGTAGTAGCCGCGGGGTAAATGAAAAACTGTTTTTT. It is translated as CASSSRGVNEKLFF. The V gene is TRBV19, the J gene TRBJ1-4, with D uncertain. The ends were cut back, 4 bases at V and 5 bases at J, with 11 bases in the middle. Germline-derived CDR1 and CDR2 are LNHDA and SQIVND (reference sequence). The CDR3 loop spans 14 amino acids.

The CDR3 protein is CASSIDRGIYGYTF. The DNA for the CDR3 is TGTGCCAGCAGTATCGACCGAGGAATCTATGGCTACACCTTC. The chain recombines TRBV6-6 with TRBJ1-2; no definite D call. Trimming left V 5 bases short and J 4 bases short, with 14 bases between. The CDR3 length is 14 residues. Germline CDR1 MNHNY, CDR2 SVGAGI (reference sequence).

Written as DNA, the CDR3 is TGTGCCAGCAGTTTAGGCACCCTCAATCAGCCCCAGCATTTT. It translates to CASSLGTLNQPQHF. The chain recombines TRBV28 with TRBJ1-5; D not resolved. Germline CDR1 reads MDHEN; CDR2 reads SYDVKM. Between the trimmed V and J ends, which lost 2 bases and 3 bases, there was a span of 8 bases. The CDR3 consists of 14 residues.

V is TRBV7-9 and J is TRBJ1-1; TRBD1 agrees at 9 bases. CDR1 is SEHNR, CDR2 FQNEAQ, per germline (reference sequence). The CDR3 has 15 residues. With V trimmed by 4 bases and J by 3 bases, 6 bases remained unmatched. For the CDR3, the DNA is TGTGCCAGCAGCTCTTACCGGGACAGGGACACTGAAGCTTTCTTT. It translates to CASSSYRDRDTEAFF.